The rows below give T cell receptor beta chains drawn from one sample of a study of T cells in Graves' hyperthyroidism and ophthalmopathy. One entry per CDR3 protein results from TCRdb running MiXCR on the multiplex PCR reads. Altogether more than 150,000 distinct CDR3 sequences are present, about a sixth being singletons, with the ten largest covering around 27%. Source material: blood. These receptors all come from a woman aged 50 to 60 with Graves' hyperthyroidism. Both conserved end residues are part of each CDR3. D genes are given only for firm matches. Where a row states a size, it is once, few, many or the class of an expanded clone; other rows omit it.

j_gene,d_gene,abundance,v_gene,CDR3nt,CDR3aa
TRBJ2-3,TRBD2,many,TRBV4-2,TGTGCCAGCAGCCAAGAGCCTAGCGGAACAGATACGCAGTATTTT,CASSQEPSGTDTQYF
TRBJ2-2,.,many,TRBV7-3,TGTGCCAGCAGCTTTACGTCCGGGGAGCTGTTTTTT,CASSFTSGELFF
TRBJ2-5,.,.,TRBV20-1,TGCAGTGCTAGCAGCCAGGGGTGGGGAGAGACCCAGTACTTC,CSASSQGWGETQYF
TRBJ1-1,.,many,TRBV19,TGTGCCACCCGACCCGAGGGGGCTGAAGCTTTCTTT,CATRPEGAEAFF
TRBJ1-3,TRBD1,many,TRBV5-1,TGCGCCAGCAGCCTGGACAGGGCTGCTGGAAACACCATATATTTT,CASSLDRAAGNTIYF
TRBJ1-5,.,many,TRBV7-2,TGTGCCAGCAGCTTAGATGATCAGCCCCAGCATTTT,CASSLDDQPQHF
TRBJ1-2,TRBD1,many,TRBV7-8,TGTGCCAGCAGCTTAGCGACTGCCAGGGGGCACGGCTACACCTTC,CASSLATARGHGYTF
TRBJ2-2,TRBD2,.,TRBV7-9,TGTGCCAGCAGCCAGACTAGCGGCACCGGGGAGCTGTTTTTT,CASSQTSGTGELFF
TRBJ1-6,.,many,TRBV20-1,TGCAGTGCTAGTAGCTCGTGGGGCTGGAATAATTCACCCCTCCACTTT,CSASSSWGWNNSPLHF
TRBJ1-1,.,many,TRBV28,TGTGCCAGCAGAACCCGGACGGTCATGAACACTGAAGCTTTCTTT,CASRTRTVMNTEAFF
TRBJ2-7,TRBD1,many,TRBV5-1,TGCGCCAGCAGCTTGGGGGGGACAGGCCCCTACGAGCAGTACTTC,CASSLGGTGPYEQYF
TRBJ1-1,.,.,TRBV4-1,TGCGCCAGCAGCCAAGAAAGAGGGAGGACTGAAGCTTTCTTT,CASSQERGRTEAFF
TRBJ2-5,TRBD1,.,TRBV4-1,TGCGCCAGCAGCCAAGATACAGGGGCTAAGACCCAGTACTTC,CASSQDTGAKTQYF
TRBJ2-7,TRBD2,many,TRBV7-9,TGTGCCAGCAGCTTTACTAGCGGGAATACCTACGAGCAGTACTTC,CASSFTSGNTYEQYF
TRBJ1-1,.,many,TRBV18,TGTGCCAGCTCACGTGACCCTAATTTGAACACTGAAGCTTTCTTT,CASSRDPNLNTEAFF
TRBJ2-7,TRBD1,.,TRBV7-9,TGTGCCAGCAGCTTAGGACAGGGCGGGCAGTACTTC,CASSLGQGGQYF
TRBJ2-5,.,many,TRBV6-2/TRBV6-3,TGTGCCAGCGTCCCCCAGGAGACCCAGTACTTC,CASVPQETQYF
TRBJ2-7,.,many,TRBV4-3,TGCGCCAGCAGCCCGACTGCCGCCCGCTCCTACGAGCAGTACTTC,CASSPTAARSYEQYF
TRBJ2-2,.,.,TRBV18,TGTGCCAGCTCCTACCCGGGGGCCGCGAACACCGGGGAGCTGTTTTTT,CASSYPGAANTGELFF
TRBJ1-5,.,many,TRBV2,TGTGCCAGCAGTGAAAATCCCTTCAGGGGCCCCAATCAGCCCCAGCATTTT,CASSENPFRGPNQPQHF
TRBJ2-4,TRBD1,.,TRBV4-1,TGCGCCAGCAGCCAACTACGAGCGGACAGGGGGCCGGACATTCAGTACTTC,CASSQLRADRGPDIQYF
TRBJ2-3,TRBD1,many,TRBV5-4,TGTGCCAGCAGCGATCTAGGGGGCGGTACGCAGTATTTT,CASSDLGGGTQYF
TRBJ2-5,.,many,TRBV10-3,TGTGCCATCAGAGGACTGATGGGGGAGACCCAGTACTTC,CAIRGLMGETQYF
TRBJ1-2,TRBD1,many,TRBV5-1,TGCGCCAGCAGCCCACAACCGGGACAGCTCCCTTATGGCTACACCTTC,CASSPQPGQLPYGYTF
TRBJ1-4,.,.,TRBV5-6,TGTGCCAGCAGCCCCACGCCCGGGAGATACTCCGAAAAACTGTTTTTT,CASSPTPGRYSEKLFF
TRBJ1-4,.,many,TRBV12-3/TRBV12-4,TGTGCCAGCAGTAAAAAACAGCCAACTAATGAAAAACTGTTTTTT,CASSKKQPTNEKLFF
TRBJ2-7,TRBD1,.,TRBV19,TGTGCCAGTAGTATGGCAGGGACAGGGAGCTCCTACGAGCAGTACTTC,CASSMAGTGSSYEQYF
TRBJ2-7,.,many,TRBV15,TGTGCCACGGGGGACCCCTCCTACGAGCAGTACTTC,CATGDPSYEQYF
TRBJ2-7,TRBD1,many,TRBV18,TGTGCCAGCTCACCCCCGGACAGGGGGCGGAAAAACTACGAGCAGTACTTC,CASSPPDRGRKNYEQYF
TRBJ2-7,.,.,TRBV6-2/TRBV6-3,TGTGCCAGCAGTCCCTATCCGGGGGCCCCCTACGAGCAGTACTTC,CASSPYPGAPYEQYF
TRBJ2-7,TRBD1,many,TRBV9,TGTGCCAGCAGCGGAGACAGGGGGGTAGCTAGGGAGCAGTACTTC,CASSGDRGVAREQYF
TRBJ2-2,TRBD2,many,TRBV6-2/TRBV6-3,TGTGCCAGCAGCTCGCGCCTAGCGGCCCCCAACACCGGGGAGCTGTTTTTT,CASSSRLAAPNTGELFF
TRBJ2-3,.,many,TRBV2,TGTGCCAGCAGTATGCAGGAATTCACAGATACGCAGTATTTT,CASSMQEFTDTQYF
TRBJ2-1,TRBD1,many,TRBV7-9,TGTGCCAGCAGCTTGAATGGACAGGGGCAGTTCTTC,CASSLNGQGQFF
TRBJ1-2,TRBD1,.,TRBV12-5,TGTGCTAGTGCCCTCGGACAGGGCCTCTATGGCTACACCTTC,CASALGQGLYGYTF
TRBJ1-1,.,many,TRBV20-1,TGCAGTGCTAAATCCCAGGTGGCGGCGAACACTGAAGCTTTCTTT,CSAKSQVAANTEAFF
TRBJ2-5,.,.,TRBV5-1,TGCGCCAGCAGCATGGGAGAGGCCCTATCAGAGACCCAGTACTTC,CASSMGEALSETQYF
TRBJ2-3,.,many,TRBV7-2,TGTGCCAGCAGCTTACATCTCGGATACACAGATACGCAGTATTTT,CASSLHLGYTDTQYF
TRBJ2-7,.,many,TRBV3-1,TGTGCCAGCAGCCAAGAAAGTTGGGCTGGCGAGCAGTACTTC,CASSQESWAGEQYF
TRBJ2-2,.,few,TRBV24-1,TGTGCCACCAGTGAAGCCGGGCGGGGTGTTGTCGGGGAGCTGTTTTTT,CATSEAGRGVVGELFF
TRBJ2-7,TRBD1,.,TRBV20-1,TGCAGTGCTAGGGAAGGGGGACAGGGGGCTTGGGAGCAGTACTTC,CSAREGGQGAWEQYF
TRBJ1-3,.,many,TRBV19,TGTGCCAGTAGTATGGGAGCGGACAAAAGAAACACCATATATTTT,CASSMGADKRNTIYF
TRBJ2-3,TRBD1,many,TRBV19,TGTGCCAGTAGTATGACAGGGAGCACAGATACGCAGTATTTT,CASSMTGSTDTQYF
TRBJ2-7,TRBD1,.,TRBV19,TGTGCCAGTAGTGCTGGGACAGTCCCCGAGCAGTACTTC,CASSAGTVPEQYF